Sequencing of this T cell receptor beta chain was carried out in a study of Graves' ophthalmopathy and Graves' hyperthyroidism. Study details: At initial diagnosis, peripheral blood was obtained, and this preceded any treatment.

Investigators amplified TCR beta CDR3 regions from RNA transcripts. A first-round RT-PCR used HTBI primers, followed by a second-round multiplex PCR. TCRdb independently ran MiXCR on the multiplex PCR reads; one entry per CDR3 protein. The profile shows about 740,000 distinct CDR3 sequences, roughly 41% of them singletons. This clonotype has a handful of counts. From germline, CDR1 is SGDLS and CDR2 YYNGEE. This CDR3 is built from 13 residues. With 7 bases removed from V and 8 bases from J, the gap between germline ends came to 18 bases. What was sequenced was peripheral blood. The J gene is TRBJ1-2, the V gene TRBV9, with D perhaps matching TRBD1 (6 bases). The TCR was taken from an adult man with Graves' ophthalmopathy. DNA for the CDR3: TGTGCCAGCTCACCCGGGGGCACGAGAGGCTACACCTTC. Protein product: CASSPGGTRGYTF.